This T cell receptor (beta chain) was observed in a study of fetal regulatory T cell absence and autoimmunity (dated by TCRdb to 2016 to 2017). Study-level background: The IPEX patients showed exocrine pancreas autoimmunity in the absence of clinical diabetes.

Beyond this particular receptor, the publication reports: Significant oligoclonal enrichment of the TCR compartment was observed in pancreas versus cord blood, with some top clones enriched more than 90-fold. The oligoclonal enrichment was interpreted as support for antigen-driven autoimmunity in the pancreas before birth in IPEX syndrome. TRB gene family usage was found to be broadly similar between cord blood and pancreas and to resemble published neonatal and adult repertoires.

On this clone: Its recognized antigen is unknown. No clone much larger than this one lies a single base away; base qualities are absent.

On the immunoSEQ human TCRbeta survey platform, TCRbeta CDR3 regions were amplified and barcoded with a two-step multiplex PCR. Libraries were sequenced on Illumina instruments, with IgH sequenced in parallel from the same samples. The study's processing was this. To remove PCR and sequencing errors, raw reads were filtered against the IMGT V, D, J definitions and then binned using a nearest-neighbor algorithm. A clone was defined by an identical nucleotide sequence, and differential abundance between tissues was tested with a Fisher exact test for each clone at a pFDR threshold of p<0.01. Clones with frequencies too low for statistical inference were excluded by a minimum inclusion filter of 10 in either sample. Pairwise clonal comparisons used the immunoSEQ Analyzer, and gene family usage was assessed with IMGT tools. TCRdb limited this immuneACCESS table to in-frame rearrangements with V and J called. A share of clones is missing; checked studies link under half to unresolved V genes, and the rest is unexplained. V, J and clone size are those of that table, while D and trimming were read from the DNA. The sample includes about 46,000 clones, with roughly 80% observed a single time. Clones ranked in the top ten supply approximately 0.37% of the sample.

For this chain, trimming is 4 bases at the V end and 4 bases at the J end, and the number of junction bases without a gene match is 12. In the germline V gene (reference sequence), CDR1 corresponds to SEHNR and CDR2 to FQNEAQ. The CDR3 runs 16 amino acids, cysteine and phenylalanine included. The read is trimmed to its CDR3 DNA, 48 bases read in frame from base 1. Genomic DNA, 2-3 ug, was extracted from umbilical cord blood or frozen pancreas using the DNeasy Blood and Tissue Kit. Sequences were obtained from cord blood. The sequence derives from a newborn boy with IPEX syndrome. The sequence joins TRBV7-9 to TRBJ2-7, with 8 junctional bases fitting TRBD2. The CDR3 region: CASSSKKGGGWYEQYF. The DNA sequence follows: TGTGCCAGCAGCTCGAAAAAGGGCGGGGGGTGGTACGAGCAGTACTTC.